This paragraph covers one TCR beta chain sequence. The antigen is unknown. Germline trimming cut 3 bases from V and 0 bases from J; bases unmatched to any gene: 12. The CDR3 is made up of 18 amino acids. Germline values: CDR1 SGDLS, CDR2 YYNGEE. The record originates from a study of T cell repertoires in ileal Crohn's disease. For the study at large: Thiopurines (around 11) or anti-TNF agents (roughly 17) were given postoperatively to about half.

Study outcomes and limitations: Endoscopic recurrence occurred in every patient whose clonality exceeded 26.8%. Compared with CD4 T cells, sorted CD8 cells carried more expanded clones. Compared with non-smokers, active smokers at surgery showed more clonal expansions.

The repertoire was sequenced with immunoSEQ multiplex PCR; TCRdb's copy has only in-frame clones and lacks some. The sample gives 15,000 to 20,000 clones, just over 90% of which show up once; nearly 3.5% is in the top ten. The source material was ileal tissue. The rearrangement uses TRBV9 and TRBJ1-2; TRBD1 matches 9 bases. The clonotype comes from an adult with Crohn's disease. CDR3 bases: TGTGCCAGCAGCGCCTCTCGGGACAGGGCGGTCTCTAACTATGGCTACACCTTC. Protein product: CASSASRDRAVSNYGYTF.